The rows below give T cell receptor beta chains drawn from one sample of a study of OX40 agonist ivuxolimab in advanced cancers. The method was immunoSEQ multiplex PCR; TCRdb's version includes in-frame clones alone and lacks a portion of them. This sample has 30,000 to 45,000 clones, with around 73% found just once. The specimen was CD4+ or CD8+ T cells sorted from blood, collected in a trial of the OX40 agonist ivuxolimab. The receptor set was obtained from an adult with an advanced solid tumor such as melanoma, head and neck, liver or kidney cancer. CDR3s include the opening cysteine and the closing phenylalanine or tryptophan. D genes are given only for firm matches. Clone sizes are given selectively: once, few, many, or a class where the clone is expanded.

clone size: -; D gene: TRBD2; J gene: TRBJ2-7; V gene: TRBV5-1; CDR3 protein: CASSLAGSSYYEQYF; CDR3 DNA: TGTGCCAGCAGCTTAGCGGGGAGCAGTTACTACGAGCAGTACTTC
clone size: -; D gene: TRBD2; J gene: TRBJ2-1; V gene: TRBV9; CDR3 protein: CASSPGTKIPNEQFF; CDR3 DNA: TGTGCCAGCAGCCCCGGGACTAAAATCCCCAATGAGCAGTTCTTC
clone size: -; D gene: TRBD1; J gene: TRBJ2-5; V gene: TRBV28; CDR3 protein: CASSPGWTGNRETQYF; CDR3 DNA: TGTGCCAGCAGTCCCGGCTGGACAGGGAATAGGGAGACCCAGTACTTC
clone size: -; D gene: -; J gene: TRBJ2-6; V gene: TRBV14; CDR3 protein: CASSQDPGGYVLSGANVLTF; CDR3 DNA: TGTGCCAGCAGCCAAGATCCCGGCGGCTACGTATTATCTGGGGCCAACGTCCTGACTTTC
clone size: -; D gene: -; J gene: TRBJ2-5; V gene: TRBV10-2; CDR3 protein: CATSKARGLSQNQETQYF; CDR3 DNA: TGCGCCACCTCCAAGGCCCGGGGGCTCTCCCAGAACCAAGAGACCCAGTACTTC
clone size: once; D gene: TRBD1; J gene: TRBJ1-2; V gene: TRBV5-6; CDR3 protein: CASSLITGGASYTF; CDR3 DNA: TGTGCCAGCAGTTTAATTACAGGGGGCGCGAGCTACACCTTC
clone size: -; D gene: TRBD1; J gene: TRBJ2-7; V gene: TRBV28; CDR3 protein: CASSFMRQGYEQYF; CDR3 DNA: TGTGCCAGCAGTTTTATGAGACAGGGCTACGAGCAGTACTTC
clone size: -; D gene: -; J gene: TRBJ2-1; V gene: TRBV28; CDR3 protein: CASSDNRGGYNEQFF; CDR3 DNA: TGTGCCAGCAGTGATAACAGGGGAGGTTACAATGAGCAGTTCTTC
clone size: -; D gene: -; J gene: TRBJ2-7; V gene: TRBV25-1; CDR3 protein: CASSWDPQGTEQYF; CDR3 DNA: TGTGCCAGCAGTTGGGACCCACAGGGAACCGAGCAGTACTTC
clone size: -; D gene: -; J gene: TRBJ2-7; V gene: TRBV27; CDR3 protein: CASSPRGLGNEQYF; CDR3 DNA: TGTGCCAGCAGTCCCCGAGGGTTGGGAAACGAGCAGTACTTC
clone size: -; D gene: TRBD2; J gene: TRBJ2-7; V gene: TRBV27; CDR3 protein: CASSLTSGSPSYEQYF; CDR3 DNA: TGTGCCAGCAGCCTGACTAGCGGGAGCCCCTCCTACGAGCAGTACTTC
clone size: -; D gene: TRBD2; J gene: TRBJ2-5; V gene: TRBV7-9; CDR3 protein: CASSFLAGEGEETQYF; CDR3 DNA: TGTGCCAGCAGCTTCCTAGCGGGAGAGGGTGAGGAGACCCAGTACTTC
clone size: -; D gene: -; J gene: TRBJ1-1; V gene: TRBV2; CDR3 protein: CASSEILDRRTEAFF; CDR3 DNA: TGTGCCAGCAGTGAAATATTGGACAGAAGGACTGAAGCTTTCTTT
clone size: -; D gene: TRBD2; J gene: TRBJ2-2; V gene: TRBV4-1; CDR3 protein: CASSQAGGNTGELFF; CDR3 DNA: TGCGCCAGCAGCCAAGCGGGGGGAAACACCGGGGAGCTGTTTTTT
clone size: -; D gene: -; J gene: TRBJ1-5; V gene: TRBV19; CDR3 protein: CASSTLGAGQPQHF; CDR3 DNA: TGTGCCAGTAGTACTCTGGGGGCGGGTCAGCCCCAGCATTTT